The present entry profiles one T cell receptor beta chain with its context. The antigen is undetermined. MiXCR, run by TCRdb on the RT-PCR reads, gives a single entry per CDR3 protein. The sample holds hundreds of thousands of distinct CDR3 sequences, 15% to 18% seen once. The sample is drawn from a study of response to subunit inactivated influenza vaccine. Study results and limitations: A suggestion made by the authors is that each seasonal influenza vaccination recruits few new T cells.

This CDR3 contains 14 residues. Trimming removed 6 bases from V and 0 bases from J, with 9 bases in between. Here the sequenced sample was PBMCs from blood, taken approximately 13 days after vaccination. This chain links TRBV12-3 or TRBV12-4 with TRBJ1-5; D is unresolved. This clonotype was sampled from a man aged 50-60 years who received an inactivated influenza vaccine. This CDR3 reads CASRSFSSNQPQHF. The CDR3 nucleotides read TGTGCCAGCAGATCATTTTCTAGCAATCAGCCCCAGCATTTT.